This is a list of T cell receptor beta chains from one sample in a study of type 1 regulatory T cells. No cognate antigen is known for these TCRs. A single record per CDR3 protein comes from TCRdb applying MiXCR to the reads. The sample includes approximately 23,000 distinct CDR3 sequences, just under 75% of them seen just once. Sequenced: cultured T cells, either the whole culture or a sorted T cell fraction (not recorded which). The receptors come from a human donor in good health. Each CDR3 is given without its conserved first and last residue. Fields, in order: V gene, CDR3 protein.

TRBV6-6 ASSPRVADTQY
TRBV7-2 ASSLWDSTEAF
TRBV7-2 ASSSVRGEAF
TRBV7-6 ASSLSASGGYNEQF
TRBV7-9 ASSLTGPFYGYT
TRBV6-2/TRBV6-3 ASRSISTDTQY
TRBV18 ASSPGQNQETQY
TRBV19 ASSMSLQGRDSNQPQH
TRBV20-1 SAREGGGNQPQH
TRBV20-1 SASGGIGRETQY
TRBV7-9 ASSAQAGASYEQY
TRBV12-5 ASGLVRGPSSSSYNEQF
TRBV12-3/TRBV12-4 ASNLGTGYEKLF
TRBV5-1 ASRPGTGHQPQH
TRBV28 ASSSRKTGNTIY
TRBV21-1 ASSKGKTGLIYEQY
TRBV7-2 ASKRGTNEQF
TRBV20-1 SARDIGTNEQF
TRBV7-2 ASSLAKGEQF
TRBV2 ASSESLGGETQY
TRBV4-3 ASSRAGIFVVETQY
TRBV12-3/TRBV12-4 ATRGTGAYYGYT
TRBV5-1 ASSLLDPATDTQY
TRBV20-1 SARYGPSRDQPQH
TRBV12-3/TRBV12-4 ASSQTTRSVQY
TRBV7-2 ASSLQGGNQPQH
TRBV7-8 ASSLAGTLGETQY
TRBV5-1 ASSLDRLDTEAF
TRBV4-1 ASSQDRVGAPGRETQY
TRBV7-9 ASSQGLAGGPPTQY
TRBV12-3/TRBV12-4 ASSSGQGGALPNIQY
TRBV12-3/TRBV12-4 ASSLKTDYQPQH
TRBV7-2 ASSFGLAGNEQF
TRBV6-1 ASSEQIPGYSTDTQY
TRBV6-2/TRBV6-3 ASSLGGQPQH
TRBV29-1 SVRGGGKDTQY
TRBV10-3 AIRKDRGQTDTQY
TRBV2 ASSLNGGRDGYT
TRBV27 ASSDRGPWETQY
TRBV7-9 ASSLQYGRRTEAF
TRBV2 ASSVSAETQY
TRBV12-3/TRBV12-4 ASRKMLAGGNEQF
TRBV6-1 ASSTGGPQTEAF
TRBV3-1 ASSQESYRGYNGQF
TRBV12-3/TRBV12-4 ASSLVESWDGFGSVNTEAF
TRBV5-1 ASSLQGQGGTDTQY
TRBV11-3 ASSLGGRSEQY
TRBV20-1 SASSRGAGELF
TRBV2 ASSGLAGWNEQF
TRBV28 ASSSQGRGSNQPQH
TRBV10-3 AISDSSGANVLT
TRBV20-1 SRTGQFNEKLF
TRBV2 ASLQGQSTDTQY
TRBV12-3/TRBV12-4 ASSLDRGSGYT
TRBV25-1 ASSDEGFGYGYT
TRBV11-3 ASSLAENTEAF
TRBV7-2 ASSTGLAGGPKQETQY
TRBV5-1 ASSIPSGGGTDTQY